The following is a T cell receptor beta chain sequence with its context. Its target is not known. This sample was included in a study of CD8 T cells in ankylosing spondylitis. Study-wide results and limits: Apparently characteristic of ankylosing spondylitis blood was a TCR beta motif (fewer than 10 highly homologous variants). CD8+ cells made up the disease-linked clones, which were relatively rare in peripheral blood.

It was by quantitative 5'-RACE with molecular barcodes that TCR beta libraries were made. TCRdb reanalysed the 5' RACE reads using MiXCR and keeps one entry per CDR3 protein. The sample yields 470,000 or so distinct CDR3 sequences, 25% to 30% seen once. The CDR3 extends over 15 amino acids. V gave up 1 base and J gave up 1 base, with 10 bases separating them. Germline V lookup: CDR1 SEHNR, CDR2 FQNEAQ (reference sequence). The sequencing input was blood, either unsorted or a sorted T cell fraction (not recorded which). This TCR derives from a male donor with ankylosing spondylitis. The J gene is TRBJ2-5, the V gene TRBV7-9, with a tentative D call TRBD1 (5 bases). The DNA of the CDR3 is TGTGCCAGCAGCTTAGGTATGGGGCTCCAAGAGACCCAGTACTTC. This encodes CASSLGMGLQETQYF.